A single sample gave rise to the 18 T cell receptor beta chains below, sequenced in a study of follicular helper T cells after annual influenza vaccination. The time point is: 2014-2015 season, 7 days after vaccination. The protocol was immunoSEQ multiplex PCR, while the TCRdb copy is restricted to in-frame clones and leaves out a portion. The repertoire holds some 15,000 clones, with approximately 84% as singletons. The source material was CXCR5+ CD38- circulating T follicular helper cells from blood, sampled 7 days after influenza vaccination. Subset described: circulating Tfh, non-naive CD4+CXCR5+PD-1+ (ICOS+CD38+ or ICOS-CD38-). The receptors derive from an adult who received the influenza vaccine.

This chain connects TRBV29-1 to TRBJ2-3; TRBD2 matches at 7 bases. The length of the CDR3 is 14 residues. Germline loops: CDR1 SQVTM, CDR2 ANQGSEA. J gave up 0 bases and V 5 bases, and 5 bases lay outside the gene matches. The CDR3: CSVKRDPSTDTQYF. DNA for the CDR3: TGCAGCGTTAAGCGGGACCCTAGCACAGATACGCAGTATTTT.

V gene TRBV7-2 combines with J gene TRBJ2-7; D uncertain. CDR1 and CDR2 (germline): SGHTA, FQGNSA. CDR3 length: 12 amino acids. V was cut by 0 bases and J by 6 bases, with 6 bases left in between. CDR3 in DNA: TGTGCCAGCAGCTTAGCCCGCGGCGAGCAGTACTTC. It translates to CASSLARGEQYF.

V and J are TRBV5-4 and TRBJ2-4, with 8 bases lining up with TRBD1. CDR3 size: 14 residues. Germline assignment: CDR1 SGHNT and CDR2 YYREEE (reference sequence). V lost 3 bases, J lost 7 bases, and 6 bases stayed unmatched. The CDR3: CASSSRTGTNIQYF. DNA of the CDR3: TGTGCCAGCAGCTCCCGGACAGGGACGAACATTCAGTACTTC. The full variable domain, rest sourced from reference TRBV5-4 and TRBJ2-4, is ETGVTQSPTHLIKTRGQQVTLRCSSQSGHNTVSWYQQALGQGPQFIFQYYREEENGRGNFPPRFSGLQFPNYSSELNVNALELDDSALYLCASSSRTGTNIQYFGAGTRLSVL.

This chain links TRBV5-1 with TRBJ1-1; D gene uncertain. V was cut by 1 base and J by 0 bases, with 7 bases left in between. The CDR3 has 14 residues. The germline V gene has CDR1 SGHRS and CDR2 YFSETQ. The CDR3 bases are TGCGCCAGCAGCTTGTTACAGATGAACACTGAAGCTTTCTTT. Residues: CASSLLQMNTEAFF.

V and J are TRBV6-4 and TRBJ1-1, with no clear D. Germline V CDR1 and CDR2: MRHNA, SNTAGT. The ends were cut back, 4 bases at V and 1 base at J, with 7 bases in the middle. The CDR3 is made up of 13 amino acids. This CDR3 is CASSAGKNTEAFF. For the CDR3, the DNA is TGTGCCAGCAGTGCGGGGAAGAACACTGAAGCTTTCTTT.

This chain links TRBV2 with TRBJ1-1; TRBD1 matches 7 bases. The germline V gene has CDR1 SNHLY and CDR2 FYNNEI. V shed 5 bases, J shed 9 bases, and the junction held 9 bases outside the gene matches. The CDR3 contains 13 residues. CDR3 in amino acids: CASSPRWDSQAFF. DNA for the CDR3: TGTGCCAGCAGTCCACGTTGGGACAGTCAAGCTTTCTTT.

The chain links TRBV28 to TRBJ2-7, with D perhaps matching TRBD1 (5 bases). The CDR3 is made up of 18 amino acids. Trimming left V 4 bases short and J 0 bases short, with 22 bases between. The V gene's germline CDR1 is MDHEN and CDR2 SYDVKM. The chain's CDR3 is CASSSPAVSGWSSYEQYF. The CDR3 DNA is TGTGCCAGCAGTTCCCCTGCCGTATCAGGGTGGAGCTCCTACGAGCAGTACTTC.

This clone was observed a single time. In DNA form, the CDR3 reads TGTGCCAGCAGCTTAGGACAGTACAATGAGCAGTTCTTC. Its translation is CASSLGQYNEQFF. V gene TRBV7-9 combines with J gene TRBJ2-1; possibly TRBD1 for D (5 bases). This CDR3 is 13 amino acids long. V lost 1 base to trimming and J lost 4 bases, with 5 bases between them. CDR1 is SEHNR, CDR2 FQNEAQ, per germline (reference sequence).

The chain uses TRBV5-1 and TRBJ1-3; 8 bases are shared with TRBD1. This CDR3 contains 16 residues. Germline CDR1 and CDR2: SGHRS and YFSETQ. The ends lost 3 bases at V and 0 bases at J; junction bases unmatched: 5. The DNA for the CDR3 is TGCGCCAGCAGCTGGGGGACAGGAAGCTCTGGAAACACCATATATTTT. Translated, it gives CASSWGTGSSGNTIYF.

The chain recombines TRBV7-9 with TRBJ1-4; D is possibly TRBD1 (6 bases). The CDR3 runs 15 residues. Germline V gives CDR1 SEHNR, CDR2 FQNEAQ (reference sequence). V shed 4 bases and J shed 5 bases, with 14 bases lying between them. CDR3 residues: CASSSNRAGNEKLFF. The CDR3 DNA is TGTGCCAGCAGCTCGAACAGGGCAGGGAATGAAAAACTGTTTTTT.

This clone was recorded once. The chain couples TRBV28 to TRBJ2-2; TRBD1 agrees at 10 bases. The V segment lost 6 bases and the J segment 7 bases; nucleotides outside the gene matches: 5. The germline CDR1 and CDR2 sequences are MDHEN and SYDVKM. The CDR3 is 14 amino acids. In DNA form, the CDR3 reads TGTGCCAGCAGGGGGGGACAGGGGATCGGGGAGCTGTTTTTT. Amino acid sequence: CASRGGQGIGELFF. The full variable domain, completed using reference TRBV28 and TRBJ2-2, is DVKVTQSSRYLVKRTGEKVFLECVQDMDHENMFWYRQDPGLGLRLIYFSYDVKMKEKGDIPEGYSVSREKKERFSLILESASTNQTSMYLCASRGGQGIGELFFGEGSRLTVL.

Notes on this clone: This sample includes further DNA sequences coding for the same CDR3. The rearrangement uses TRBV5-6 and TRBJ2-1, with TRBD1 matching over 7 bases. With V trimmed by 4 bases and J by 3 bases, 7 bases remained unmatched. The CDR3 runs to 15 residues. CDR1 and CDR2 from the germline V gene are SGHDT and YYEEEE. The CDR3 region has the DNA TGTGCCAGCAGCCGCCGACAGGGCGTCTACAATGAGCAGTTCTTC. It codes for CASSRRQGVYNEQFF.

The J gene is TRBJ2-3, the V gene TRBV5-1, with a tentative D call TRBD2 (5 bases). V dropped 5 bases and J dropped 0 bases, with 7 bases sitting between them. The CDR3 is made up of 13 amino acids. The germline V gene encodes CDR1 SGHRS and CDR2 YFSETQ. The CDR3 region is CASREDSTDTQYF. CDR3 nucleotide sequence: TGCGCCAGCAGGGAGGATAGCACAGATACGCAGTATTTT.

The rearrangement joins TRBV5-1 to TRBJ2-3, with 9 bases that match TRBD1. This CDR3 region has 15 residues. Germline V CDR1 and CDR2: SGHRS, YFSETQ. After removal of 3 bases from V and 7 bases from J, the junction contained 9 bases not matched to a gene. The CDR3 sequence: CASSSGDRDRNTQYF. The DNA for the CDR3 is TGCGCCAGCAGCTCGGGGGACAGGGACCGGAATACGCAGTATTTT.

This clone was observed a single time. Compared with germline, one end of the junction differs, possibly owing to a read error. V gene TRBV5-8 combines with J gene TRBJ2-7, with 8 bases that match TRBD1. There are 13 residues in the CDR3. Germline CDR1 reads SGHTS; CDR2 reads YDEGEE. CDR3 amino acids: CAGSLGQAYEQYF. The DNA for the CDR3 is TGTGCCGGCAGCTTGGGACAGGCATACGAGCAGTACTTC.

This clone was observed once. DNA of the CDR3: TGTGCCAGCCGATACGGGACAACCGGAGGCACTGAAGCTTTCTTT. Its protein product is CASRYGTTGGTEAFF. The rearrangement links TRBV2 to TRBJ1-1; possibly TRBD1 for D (6 bases). V lost 8 bases, J lost 4 bases, and 20 bases lay in between. Germline V gene data show CDR1 as SNHLY and CDR2 as FYNNEI. The CDR3 runs to 15 residues. The full variable domain, in which reference TRBV2 and TRBJ1-1 provide the parts outside the CDR3, is EPEVTQTPSHQVTQMGQEVILRCVPISNHLYFYWYRQILGQKVEFLVSFYNNEISEKSEIFDDQFSVERPDGSNFTLKIRSTKLEDSAMYFCASRYGTTGGTEAFFGQGTRLTVV.

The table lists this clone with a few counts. CDR3 protein: CASSRASTGKFDEQYF. CDR3 nucleotides: TGTGCCAGCTCACGCGCATCGACAGGGAAATTCGACGAGCAGTACTTC. This rearrangement joins TRBV18 to TRBJ2-7, with TRBD1 matching 7 bases. Germline trimming cut 4 bases from V and 5 bases from J; bases unmatched to any gene: 14. There are 16 residues in the CDR3. Germline V gene lookup returns CDR1 KGHSH and CDR2 LQKENI.

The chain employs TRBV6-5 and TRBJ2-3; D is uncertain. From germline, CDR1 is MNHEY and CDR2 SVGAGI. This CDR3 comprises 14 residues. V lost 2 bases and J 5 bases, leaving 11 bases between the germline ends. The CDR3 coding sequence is TGTGCCAGCAGTTACACCCTAGGCGTAGATACGCAGTATTTT. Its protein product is CASSYTLGVDTQYF.